This T cell receptor (beta chain) was sequenced during a study of response to subunit inactivated influenza vaccine. Whole-study results and caveats: New T cells are recruited in small numbers by each seasonal influenza vaccination, according to the authors' suggestion.

V shed 7 bases and J shed 14 bases, with 17 bases lying between them. The germline CDR1 and CDR2 sequences are MNHEY and SVGAGI. The CDR3 runs to 11 residues. In TCRdb, the RT-PCR reads were re-called with MiXCR into one record per CDR3 protein. Counted here are around 570,000 distinct CDR3 sequences, 6.5% to 8% occurring once; the ten biggest clones make up over 10%. In its sample, this clonotype was seen a few times. Its antigen is still unknown. The input for sequencing was PBMCs from blood, taken around 25 months after vaccination. The TCR was taken from a man between 50 and 75 years old who received an inactivated influenza vaccine. This sequence joins TRBV6-5 and TRBJ1-2; D uncertain. CDR3 sequence: CASTHGGVQTF. The CDR3 DNA sequence: TGTGCCAGCACCCACGGTGGAGTTCAAACCTTC.